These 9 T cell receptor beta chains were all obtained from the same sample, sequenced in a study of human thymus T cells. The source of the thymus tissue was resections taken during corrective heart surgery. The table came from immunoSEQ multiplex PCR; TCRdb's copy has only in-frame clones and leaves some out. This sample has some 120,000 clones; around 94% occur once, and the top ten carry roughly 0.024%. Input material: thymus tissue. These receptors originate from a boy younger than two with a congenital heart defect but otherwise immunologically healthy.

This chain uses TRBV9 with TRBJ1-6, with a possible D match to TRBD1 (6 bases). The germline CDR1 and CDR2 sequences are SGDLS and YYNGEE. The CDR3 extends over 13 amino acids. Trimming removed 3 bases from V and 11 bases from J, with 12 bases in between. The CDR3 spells CASSEQGIAPLHF. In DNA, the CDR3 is TGTGCCAGCAGCGAGCAGGGGATAGCACCCCTCCACTTT.

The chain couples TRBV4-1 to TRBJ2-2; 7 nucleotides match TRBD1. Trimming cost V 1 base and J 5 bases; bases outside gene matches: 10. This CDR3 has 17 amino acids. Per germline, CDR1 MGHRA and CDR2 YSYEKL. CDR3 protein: CASSQGPSYRGTGELFF. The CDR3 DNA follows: TGCGCCAGCAGCCAAGGCCCTTCTTACAGGGGAACCGGGGAGCTGTTTTTT.

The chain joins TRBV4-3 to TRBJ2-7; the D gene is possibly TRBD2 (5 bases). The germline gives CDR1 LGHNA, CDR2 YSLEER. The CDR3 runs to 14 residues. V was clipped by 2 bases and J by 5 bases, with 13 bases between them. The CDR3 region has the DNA TGCGCCAGCAGCCAATTTTCCTTGAGGGACGAGCAGTACTTC. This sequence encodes CASSQFSLRDEQYF.

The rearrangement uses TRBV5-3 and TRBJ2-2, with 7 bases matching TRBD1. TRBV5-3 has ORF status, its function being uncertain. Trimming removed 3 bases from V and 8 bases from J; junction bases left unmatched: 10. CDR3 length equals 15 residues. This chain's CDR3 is CARSYQDRVKGELFF. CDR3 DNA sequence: TGTGCCAGAAGCTACCAAGACAGGGTGAAAGGGGAGCTGTTTTTT.

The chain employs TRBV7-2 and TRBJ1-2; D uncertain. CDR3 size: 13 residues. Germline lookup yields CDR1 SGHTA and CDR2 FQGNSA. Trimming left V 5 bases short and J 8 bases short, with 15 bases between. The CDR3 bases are TGTGCCAGCAGCCCGGACCCTTTGGGGGGCTACACCTTC. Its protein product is CASSPDPLGGYTF.

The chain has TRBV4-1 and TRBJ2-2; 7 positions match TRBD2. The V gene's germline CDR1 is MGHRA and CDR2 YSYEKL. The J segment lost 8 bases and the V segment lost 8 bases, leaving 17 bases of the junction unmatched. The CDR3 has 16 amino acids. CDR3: CASGALMGGSFGELFF. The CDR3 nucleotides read TGCGCCAGCGGCGCTTTGATGGGGGGGTCGTTTGGGGAGCTGTTTTTT.

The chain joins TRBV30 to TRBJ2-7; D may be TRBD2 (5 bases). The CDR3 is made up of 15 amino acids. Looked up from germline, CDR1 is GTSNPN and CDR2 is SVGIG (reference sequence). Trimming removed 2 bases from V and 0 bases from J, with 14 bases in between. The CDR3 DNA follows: TGTGCCTGGAGTAGAGGGTCCCCATTCTCCTACGAGCAGTACTTC. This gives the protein CAWSRGSPFSYEQYF.

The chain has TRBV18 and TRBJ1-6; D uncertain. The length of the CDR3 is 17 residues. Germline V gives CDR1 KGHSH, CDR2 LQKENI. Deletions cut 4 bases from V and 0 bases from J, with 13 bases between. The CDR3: CASSQDPMSSYNSPLHF. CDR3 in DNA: TGTGCCAGCTCACAAGACCCCATGAGCTCCTATAATTCACCCCTCCACTTT.

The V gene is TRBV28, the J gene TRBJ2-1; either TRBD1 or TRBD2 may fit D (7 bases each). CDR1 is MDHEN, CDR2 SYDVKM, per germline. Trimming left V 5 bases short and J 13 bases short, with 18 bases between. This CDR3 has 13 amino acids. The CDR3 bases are TGTGCCAGCAGTGACAGGGACGGGGGGATACAGTTCTTC. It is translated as CASSDRDGGIQFF.